This T cell receptor (beta chain) comes out of a study of blood T cell repertoires in COVID-19. Study details: Whether acute or convalescent, the COVID-19 samples came from the United States, Italy and Spain. PBMCs, B-cell-depleted T cells, or T cells were the source of the cDNA or gDNA that made up the material.

The CDR3 is made up of 13 amino acids. Trimming cost V 2 bases and J 7 bases; bases outside gene matches: 4. Germline CDR1 SEHNR, CDR2 FQNEAQ (reference sequence). Source study methods: Cell counts per sample came from amplifying reference gene primers. Here immunoSEQ multiplex PCR was the method, and the copy in TCRdb shows in-frame clones only, minus some. V, J and clone size were drawn from that table, and D and trimming were deduced from the DNA. Of about 400,000 clones in the sample, approximately 88% were seen once. This TCR was sampled from a man in his forties with acute or convalescent COVID-19. Sequenced: peripheral blood. V is TRBV7-9 and J is TRBJ1-2; the match to TRBD1 covers 7 bases. This chain's CDR3 is CASSLSDRAGYTF. The CDR3 DNA reads TGTGCCAGCAGCTTATCCGACAGGGCTGGCTACACCTTC.